The 18 T cell receptor beta chains presented below share a single source sample, sequenced in a study of human T cells and chemical hapten exposure. TCRdb re-called the RACE reads with MiXCR, one entry per CDR3 protein. The sample has just under 65,000 distinct CDR3 sequences, around 10% seen once. Time point denoted: patch test 3, about 24 weeks after DPC sensitization. Treatment indicated: therapeutic diphenylcyclopropenone sensitization with weekly scalp DPC. The source material was whole blood, sampled in connection with sensitization to the hapten diphenylcyclopropenone (DPC). The receptors here all came from a woman aged 25-40 years with alopecia areata. Some clones in this sample may be carry-over from other donors' samples.

This clonotype was observed a handful of times. V usage is TRBV2 and J usage is TRBJ1-1; D ambiguous. CDR3 length: 14 amino acids. Germline V gene lookup returns CDR1 SNHLY and CDR2 FYNNEI. V shed 6 bases and J shed 1 base, with 12 bases lying between them. CDR3 residues: CASSILGGNTEAFF. The CDR3 DNA follows: TGTGCCAGCAGCATTTTGGGAGGGAACACTGAAGCTTTCTTT.

In its sample, this clonotype was seen many times. The chain has TRBV7-3 and TRBJ2-1; 7 bases map to TRBD2. The V gene's germline CDR1 is SGHTA and CDR2 FQGTGA. This CDR3 has 16 amino acids. Trimming removed 1 base from V and 2 bases from J; junction bases left unmatched: 5. CDR3 DNA: TGTGCCAGCAGCTTAATGTCGGCGGGGGCCTACAATGAGCAGTTCTTC. Protein product: CASSLMSAGAYNEQFF.

This chain links TRBV7-9 with TRBJ2-4; D is unresolved. CDR1 is SEHNR and CDR2 is FQNEAQ in the germline V gene (reference sequence). Trimming left V 1 base short and J 0 bases short, with 7 bases between. The CDR3 covers 15 residues. In nucleotides, the CDR3 is TGTGCCAGCAGCTTAGATGGGTCAGCCAAAAACATTCAGTACTTC. Residues: CASSLDGSAKNIQYF.

This clonotype has only a few counts. The rearrangement links TRBV3-1 to TRBJ2-7; TRBD2 agrees at 7 bases. Unmatched junction bases numbered 5, after V lost 4 bases and J lost 5 bases. The CDR3 consists of 13 residues. Germline CDR1 LGHDT, CDR2 YNNKEL (reference sequence). CDR3 nucleotides: TGTGCCAGCAGCCCTTGGGAGGGCAACGAGCAGTACTTC. This sequence encodes CASSPWEGNEQYF.

This clonotype was seen a handful of times. DNA for the CDR3: TGCGCCAGCAGCACCAGACAGGCGAGTGGTTCACCCCTCCACTTT. This translates into CASSTRQASGSPLHF. The V gene is TRBV5-1, the J gene TRBJ1-6, with TRBD1 as a possible D gene (6 bases). The CDR3 extends over 15 amino acids. Germline V gene data show CDR1 as SGHRS and CDR2 as YFSETQ. Trimming pared 4 bases from V and 9 bases from J, leaving 17 bases between. Based on the CDR3 plus reference TRBV5-1 and TRBJ1-6, the full variable domain is KAGVTQTPRYLIKTRGQQVTLSCSPISGHRSVSWYQQTPGQGLQFLFEYFSETQRNKGNFPGRFSGRQFSNSRSEMNVSTLELGDSALYLCASSTRQASGSPLHFGNGTRLTVT.

The chain uses TRBV9 and TRBJ1-1; the D is unclear. The CDR3 has 13 residues. Trimming stripped 5 bases from V and 0 bases from J, with 8 bases between. Germline values: CDR1 SGDLS, CDR2 YYNGEE. As DNA, the CDR3 is TGTGCCAGCAGTCCGATCATGAACACTGAAGCTTTCTTT. It translates to CASSPIMNTEAFF.

This clonotype has at least ten counts. The chain combines TRBV11-2 with TRBJ2-4, with D uncertain. CDR1 and CDR2 (germline): SGHAT, FQNNGV. CDR3 size: 16 residues. Trimming pared 4 bases from V and 0 bases from J, leaving 13 bases between. For the CDR3, the DNA is TGTGCCAGCAGCTCCCTGGATCGACCAGCCAAAAACATTCAGTACTTC. This gives the protein CASSSLDRPAKNIQYF.

This clonotype was recorded at least ten times. This chain joins TRBV3-1 and TRBJ2-7, with D unresolved. V shed 1 base and J shed 8 bases, with 15 bases lying between them. Germline-derived CDR1 and CDR2 are LGHDT and YNNKEL (reference sequence). CDR3 length: 14 amino acids. The CDR3: CASSQAVQKNKQYF. The CDR3 DNA reads TGTGCCAGCAGCCAAGCGGTGCAGAAAAACAAGCAGTACTTC.

The CDR3 DNA follows: TGTGCCAGCGGACGGGAAAAACTGTTTTTT. This gives the protein CASGREKLFF. This chain links TRBV28 with TRBJ1-4; D is uncertain. The V and J ends lost 8 bases and 8 bases respectively, with 6 bases between them. Germline lookup yields CDR1 MDHEN and CDR2 SYDVKM. The CDR3 totals 10 residues.

V gene TRBV6-5 combines with J gene TRBJ2-1; D is ambiguous. V gave up 6 bases and J gave up 9 bases, with 9 bases separating them. Germline loops: CDR1 MNHEY, CDR2 SVGAGI. The CDR3 covers 11 residues. The CDR3 loop is CASRRLTEQFF. DNA of the CDR3: TGTGCCAGCAGACGACTGACTGAGCAGTTCTTC.

This clonotype was picked up a small number of times. This chain joins TRBV6-6 and TRBJ2-7, with TRBD2 matching over 8 bases. Losses at the gene ends were 0 bases for V and 5 bases for J; bases not matched to a gene: 6. Germline V lookup: CDR1 MNHNY, CDR2 SVGAGI (reference sequence). The CDR3 extends over 15 amino acids. The CDR3 DNA reads as TGTGCCAGCAGTTACTCGCGGGGGGTAACGGACGAGCAGTACTTC. Its translation: CASSYSRGVTDEQYF.

This rearrangement joins TRBV7-6 to TRBJ2-2; D not resolved. V lost 7 bases and J lost 2, with 11 bases in between. The CDR3 loop spans 14 amino acids. Germline assignment: CDR1 SGHVS and CDR2 FNYEAQ. CDR3 nucleotides: TGTGCCAGCACCCTTCTAATAAACACCGGGGAGCTGTTTTTT. Translated: CASTLLINTGELFF.

The table lists this clonotype with a few counts. The J gene is TRBJ2-2, the V gene TRBV20-1; tentative D call: TRBD1 (5 bases). The CDR3 extends over 14 amino acids. V lost 3 bases and J lost 4, with 12 bases in between. Germline CDR1 DFQATT, CDR2 SNEGSKA (reference sequence). CDR3 sequence reads: CSARKDITTGELFF. The DNA for the CDR3 is TGCAGTGCTAGGAAGGACATAACCACCGGGGAGCTGTTTTTT.

This clonotype has only a few counts. J is TRBJ2-1 and V is TRBV29-1; 9 bases are a match to TRBD2. The CDR3 contains 14 residues. After removal of 5 bases from V and 5 bases from J, the junction contained 7 bases not matched to a gene. From germline, CDR1 is SQVTM and CDR2 ANQGSEA. The CDR3 region is CSVKRLAADNEQFF. The CDR3 coding sequence is TGCAGCGTTAAACGACTAGCGGCCGACAATGAGCAGTTCTTC.

The V call is TRBV18, the J call TRBJ1-5; possible D gene TRBD1, 5 bases. Germline loops: CDR1 KGHSH, CDR2 LQKENI. The CDR3 has 16 residues. Trimming removed 0 bases at V and 0 bases at J, with 9 bases between. This CDR3 reads CASSPPGLNSNQPQHF. In DNA, the CDR3 is TGTGCCAGCTCACCACCGGGACTGAATAGCAATCAGCCCCAGCATTTT.

The genes are TRBV14 and TRBJ2-3; D is uncertain. This CDR3 has 16 residues. Trimming shortened V by 0 bases and J by 2 bases, and 12 bases separated the two germline ends. From germline, CDR1 is SGHDN and CDR2 FVKESK. CDR3: CASSQDLPAATDTQYF. In DNA, the CDR3 is TGTGCCAGCAGCCAAGACCTCCCGGCCGCCACAGATACGCAGTATTTT.

The V call is TRBV6-2 or TRBV6-3, the J call TRBJ2-3; D possibly corresponds to TRBD2 (5 bases). V was clipped by 4 bases and J by 4 bases, with 21 bases between them. CDR1 MNHEY and CDR2 SVGEGT come from the germline V gene. CDR3 length: 17 amino acids. CDR3 bases: TGTGCCAGCAGTTCTGCCTATGGGCGAGGGCCAGCAGATACGCAGTATTTT. Amino acid sequence: CASSSAYGRGPADTQYF.

The V and J genes are TRBV29-1 and TRBJ1-2; D not resolved. The V and J ends lost 4 bases and 0 bases respectively, with 6 bases between them. The CDR3 has 12 residues. The germline CDR1 and CDR2 sequences are SQVTM and ANQGSEA. The CDR3 loop reads CSVGPSNYGYTF. The CDR3 DNA is TGCAGCGTTGGGCCTTCTAACTATGGCTACACCTTC.